This T cell receptor (beta chain) was recovered during a study of T cells after yellow fever vaccination. Overall study findings and caveats: Clones from primary vaccination mostly reappeared after the booster (about 97% CD4, less than 90% CD8).

One entry per CDR3 protein results from TCRdb running MiXCR on the 5' RACE reads. The table shows nearly 350,000 distinct CDR3 sequences, with around 8.1% occurring only once. The ends lost 5 bases at V and 1 base at J; junction bases unmatched: 12. This CDR3 region has 18 residues. Germline-derived CDR1 and CDR2 are SGHVS and FQNEAQ. This clonotype was counted a few times. Its antigen is unknown. This receptor was obtained from a man aged 18 to 29 who received the YFV17D yellow fever vaccine. The starting material was PBMCs, obtained about 49 days after the first yellow fever vaccination. The chain employs TRBV7-8 and TRBJ2-1; 9 nucleotides agree with TRBD2. CDR3 loop: CASSGLGGGGRSYNEQFF. The CDR3 nucleotides are TGTGCCAGCAGCGGACTCGGCGGGGGGGGCAGGTCCTACAATGAGCAGTTCTTC.